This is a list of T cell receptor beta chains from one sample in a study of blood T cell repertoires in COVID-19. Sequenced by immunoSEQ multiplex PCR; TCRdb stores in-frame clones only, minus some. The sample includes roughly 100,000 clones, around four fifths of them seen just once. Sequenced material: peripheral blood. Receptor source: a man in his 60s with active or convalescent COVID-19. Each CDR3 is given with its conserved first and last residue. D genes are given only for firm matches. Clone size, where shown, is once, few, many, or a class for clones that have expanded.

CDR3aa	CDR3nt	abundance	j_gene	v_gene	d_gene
CASSLFPGQGGPGELFF	TGTGCCAGCAGTTTATTCCCCGGACAGGGTGGCCCCGGGGAGCTGTTTTTT	once	TRBJ2-2	TRBV28	TRBD1
CASEKEQINTGELFF	TGTGCCAGCGAAAAAGAACAGATAAACACCGGGGAGCTGTTTTTT	NA	TRBJ2-2	TRBV2	NA
CATSSYLGTGGNEQFF	TGTGCCACCAGCAGTTACTTGGGGACAGGGGGCAATGAGCAGTTCTTC	NA	TRBJ2-1	TRBV15	TRBD1
CASSNRLAGDYEQFF	TGTGCCAGTAGTAATCGCCTAGCGGGAGACTATGAGCAGTTCTTC	NA	TRBJ2-1	TRBV19	TRBD2
CASSQEGGAGHNEQFF	TGTGCCAGCAGCCAAGAAGGGGGAGCTGGTCACAATGAGCAGTTCTTC	NA	TRBJ2-1	TRBV3-1/TRBV3-2	NA
CAWSGTGDGQPQHF	TGTGCCTGGAGTGGGACAGGGGATGGGCAGCCCCAGCATTTT	NA	TRBJ1-5	TRBV30	TRBD1
CASSGGLADNEQFF	TGCGCCAGCAGTGGGGGACTAGCGGACAATGAGCAGTTCTTC	NA	TRBJ2-1	TRBV10-2	TRBD2
CASSFATGSAYEQYF	TGTGCCAGCAGTTTCGCGACAGGTTCCGCCTACGAGCAGTACTTC	NA	TRBJ2-7	TRBV7-8	NA
CASSFGSRRGYGYTF	TGTGCCAGCAGCTTCGGGTCCCGACGGGGCTATGGCTACACCTTC	NA	TRBJ1-2	TRBV7-9	NA
CASSLGTSPWDEQFF	TGTGCCAGCAGCTTGGGGACTAGCCCCTGGGATGAGCAGTTCTTC	NA	TRBJ2-1	TRBV5-5	TRBD2
CAIRDTSNEKLFF	TGTGCCATCAGGGACACCTCTAATGAAAAACTGTTTTTT	NA	TRBJ1-4	TRBV10-3	NA
CASSFVQGANTEAFF	TGTGCCAGCAGCTTCGTACAGGGGGCGAACACTGAAGCTTTCTTT	NA	TRBJ1-1	TRBV7-2	TRBD1
CASSLGADNQPQHF	TGTGCCAGCAGCTTAGGGGCAGACAATCAGCCCCAGCATTTT	NA	TRBJ1-5	TRBV27	NA
CASSFRALGNQPQHF	TGTGCCAGCAGTTTCAGGGCTCTAGGCAATCAGCCCCAGCATTTT	NA	TRBJ1-5	TRBV6-5	NA
CASSLALAGESFREQFF	TGCGCCAGCAGCTTGGCCCTAGCGGGAGAATCTTTTCGGGAGCAGTTCTTC	once	TRBJ2-1	TRBV5-1	TRBD2
CASSQDGTGGSNQPQHF	TGCGCCAGCAGCCAAGATGGGACAGGGGGCTCCAATCAGCCCCAGCATTTT	NA	TRBJ1-5	TRBV4-1	TRBD1
CASSFTGQGYEQYF	TGCGCCAGCAGCTTTACGGGACAGGGCTACGAGCAGTACTTC	few	TRBJ2-7	TRBV5-1	TRBD1
CASSVGGQVETGELFF	TGTGCCAGCAGCGTAGGCGGACAGGTTGAGACGGGGGAGCTGTTTTTT	NA	TRBJ2-2	TRBV9	TRBD1
CASSVEGQPQETQYF	TGTGCCAGCAGCGTAGAGGGACAGCCTCAAGAGACCCAGTACTTC	NA	TRBJ2-5	TRBV9	TRBD1
CASTRTGDSPLHF	TGTGCCAGCACTCGGACAGGGGATTCACCCCTCCACTTT	NA	TRBJ1-6	TRBV2	TRBD1
CASSLGVAGGADTQYF	TGTGCCAGCAGCTTGGGGGTAGCGGGAGGGGCAGATACGCAGTATTTT	NA	TRBJ2-3	TRBV11-2	TRBD2
CAITVDWVSEQYF	TGTGCCATCACTGTGGACTGGGTCTCCGAGCAGTACTTC	NA	TRBJ2-7	TRBV10-3	NA
CASTLDHRSPLHF	TGTGCCAGCACCCTGGACCACAGGTCACCCCTCCACTTT	few	TRBJ1-6	TRBV28	NA
CATRSPCETGRPTYEQYF	TGTGCCACCCGTTCCCCCTGCGAAACCGGGAGGCCGACCTACGAGCAGTACTTC	NA	TRBJ2-7	TRBV24-1	TRBD2
CASSRGTGFSTDTQYF	TGTGCCAGCAGTCGTGGGACAGGGTTTAGCACAGATACGCAGTATTTT	once	TRBJ2-3	TRBV27	TRBD1
CASSSPGQGATEAFF	TGTGCCAGCAGTTCCCCGGGACAGGGGGCCACTGAAGCTTTCTTT	NA	TRBJ1-1	TRBV28	TRBD1
CASSRTGFDGTQYF	TGCGCCAGCAGCCGTACAGGGTTCGATGGGACCCAGTACTTC	NA	TRBJ2-5	TRBV5-1	NA
CASSLSPTGTIYF	TGTGCCAGCAGTTTAAGCCCTACCGGCACCATATATTTT	NA	TRBJ1-3	TRBV28	NA
CSVARTGAGNTIYF	TGCAGCGTGGCCAGGACAGGGGCTGGAAACACCATATATTTT	NA	TRBJ1-3	TRBV29-1	TRBD1
CASSVTGGNQPQHF	TGTGCCAGCAGCGTTACAGGGGGCAATCAGCCCCAGCATTTT	NA	TRBJ1-5	TRBV2	TRBD1
CASSLDGGSDEQYF	TGTGCCAGCAGCTTGGATGGAGGATCGGACGAGCAGTACTTC	NA	TRBJ2-7	TRBV5-5	NA
CASSFSFSYEQYF	TGTGCCAGCAGCTTCAGTTTCTCCTACGAGCAGTACTTC	NA	TRBJ2-7	TRBV5-5	NA
CASSSSGGNTEAFF	TGCGCCAGCAGCTCATCAGGGGGCAACACTGAAGCTTTCTTT	NA	TRBJ1-1	TRBV5-1	TRBD1
CASSYTGLSPAGAFF	TGTGCCAGCAGTTATACGGGACTTTCCCCTGCTGGGGCTTTCTTT	few	TRBJ1-1	TRBV11-2	NA
CASSYSTGRAFF	TGTGCCAGCAGTTACTCGACGGGGAGAGCTTTCTTT	many	TRBJ1-1	TRBV6-5	NA
CATSRAGQGDEQYF	TGTGCCACCAGCAGAGCAGGACAGGGCGATGAGCAGTACTTC	NA	TRBJ2-7	TRBV15	TRBD1
CASSQDLNLVQFF	TGCGCCAGCAGCCAAGATCTTAACTTGGTGCAGTTCTTC	NA	TRBJ2-1	TRBV4-3	NA
CASSLQGLQNTGELFF	TGTGCCAGCAGCCTCCAAGGACTTCAGAACACCGGGGAGCTGTTTTTT	NA	TRBJ2-2	TRBV2	NA
CASSVGLVETQYF	TGTGCCAGCAGCGTAGGACTAGTAGAGACCCAGTACTTC	NA	TRBJ2-5	TRBV9	NA
CAWSAGQASYNEQFF	TGTGCCTGGAGTGCCGGACAGGCGAGCTACAATGAGCAGTTCTTC	once	TRBJ2-1	TRBV30	TRBD1
CASSLGRTSGRSANEQFF	TGTGCCAGCAGCTTAGGGCGGACTAGCGGGAGATCGGCCAATGAGCAGTTCTTC	NA	TRBJ2-1	TRBV7-8	TRBD2
CASSLDRGVINEQFF	TGTGCCAGCAGTTTGGACAGGGGAGTCATCAATGAGCAGTTCTTC	NA	TRBJ2-1	TRBV27	TRBD1
CASSLHVGTGSYEQYF	TGTGCCAGCAGCTTACACGTAGGGACAGGGTCATACGAGCAGTACTTC	NA	TRBJ2-7	TRBV5-5	TRBD1
CASSPGQGVYGYTF	TGTGCCAGCTCACCAGGGCAGGGCGTCTATGGCTACACCTTC	few	TRBJ1-2	TRBV18	NA
CASSKGLAEGTNTGELFF	TGTGCCAGCAGCAAAGGACTAGCGGAGGGTACGAACACCGGGGAGCTGTTTTTT	NA	TRBJ2-2	TRBV21-1	NA
CASSSTPDRSSYNSPLHF	TGTGCCAGCAGTTCCACACCGGACAGAAGCTCCTATAATTCACCCCTCCACTTT	NA	TRBJ1-6	TRBV28	NA
CASSELINREGEDTQYF	TGTGCCAGCAGCGAACTAATCAACAGGGAAGGAGAAGATACGCAGTATTTT	NA	TRBJ2-3	TRBV9	NA